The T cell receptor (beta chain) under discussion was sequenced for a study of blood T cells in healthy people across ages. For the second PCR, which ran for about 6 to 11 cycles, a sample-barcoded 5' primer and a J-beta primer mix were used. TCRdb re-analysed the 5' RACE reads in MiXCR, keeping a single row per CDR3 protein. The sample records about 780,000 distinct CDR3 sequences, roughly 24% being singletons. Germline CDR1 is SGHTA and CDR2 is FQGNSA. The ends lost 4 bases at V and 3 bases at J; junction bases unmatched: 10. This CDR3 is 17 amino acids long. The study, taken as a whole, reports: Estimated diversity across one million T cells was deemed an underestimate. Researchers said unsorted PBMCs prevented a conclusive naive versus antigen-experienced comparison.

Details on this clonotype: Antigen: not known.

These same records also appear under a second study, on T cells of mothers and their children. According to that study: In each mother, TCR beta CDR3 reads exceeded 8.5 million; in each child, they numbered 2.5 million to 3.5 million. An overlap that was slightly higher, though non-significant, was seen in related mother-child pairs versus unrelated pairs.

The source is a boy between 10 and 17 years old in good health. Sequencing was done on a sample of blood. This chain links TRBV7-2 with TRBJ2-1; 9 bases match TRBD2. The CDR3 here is CASSYFGGGAGYNEQFF. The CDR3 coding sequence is TGTGCCAGCAGCTATTTCGGCGGGGGGGCAGGCTACAATGAGCAGTTCTTC.